This entry lists 2 T cell receptor beta chains sequenced from one sample in a study of cytomegalovirus exposure and HLA in healthy donors. PCR involved 60 Vbeta and 13 Jbeta primers. The assay was immunoSEQ multiplex PCR, and TCRdb's table has in-frame clones only and misses some. The data hold about 99,000 clones, with about 80% observed a single time. The specimen sequenced was PBMCs. These TCRs come from a man aged 55 to 70 in good health and CMV-seropositive.

The J gene is TRBJ2-1, the V gene TRBV6-5; D might be TRBD1 (7 bases). Germline lookup yields CDR1 MNHEY and CDR2 SVGAGI. CDR3 length equals 13 residues. V lost 6 bases, J lost 4 bases, and 10 bases lay in between. The DNA for the CDR3 is TGTGCCAGCAGCCCAGGGGGGTACAATGAGCAGTTCTTC. It yields the protein CASSPGGYNEQFF.

The chain combines TRBV5-1 with TRBJ2-3; TRBD2 matches 7 bases. Trimming took 3 bases from V and 6 from J; bases not matched to a gene: 10. The CDR3 has 15 residues. The germline V gene has CDR1 SGHRS and CDR2 YFSETQ. For the CDR3, the DNA is TGCGCCAGCAGCTATCGACTAGCCGGAGGCGATACGCAGTATTTT. Amino acid sequence: CASSYRLAGGDTQYF. The variable domain in full, with the rest retrieved from reference TRBV5-1 and TRBJ2-3, is KAGVTQTPRYLIKTRGQQVTLSCSPISGHRSVSWYQQTPGQGLQFLFEYFSETQRNKGNFPGRFSGRQFSNSRSEMNVSTLELGDSALYLCASSYRLAGGDTQYFGPGTRLTVL.